This TCR beta chain is drawn from a study of T cells in Graves' hyperthyroidism and ophthalmopathy. General study results and limits: Separating ophthalmopathy from stable hyperthyroidism was achieved by a 13 V-J model.

With regard to this clonotype: The target antigen is unknown. This may be a read error: a much more frequent sequence differs by one nucleotide.

TCR beta CDR3 sequences were amplified from RNA transcripts. The TCR CDR3 was amplified in a first-round RT-PCR using the HTBI primer set. TCRdb re-called the multiplex PCR reads through MiXCR, storing one row per CDR3 protein. Of about 660,000 distinct CDR3 sequences in the sample, just under 45% were seen once. Per germline, CDR1 SGHTA and CDR2 FQGNSA. Trimming pared 4 bases from V and 10 bases from J, leaving 13 bases between. The CDR3 extends over 12 amino acids. The receptor comes from an adult man with Graves' disease, either hyperthyroidism or ophthalmopathy (not recorded which). Sequenced input: peripheral blood or thyroid tissue (not recorded which). The V call is TRBV7-2, the J call TRBJ1-1; D is unresolved. In nucleotides, the CDR3 is TGTGCCAGCAGCTGGGAGGGCACGAGAGCTTTCTTT. This translates into CASSWEGTRAFF.